This T cell receptor (beta chain) was captured by sequencing in a study of T cell responses to AZD1222 COVID-19 vaccine. Produced via immunoSEQ multiplex PCR; TCRdb's table is partial and in-frame only. The table records roughly 130,000 clones, roughly 90% of them present only once. Sequences were derived from peripheral blood, sampled 28 days after the second AZD1222 dose. This clonotype was sampled from an adult who received the AZD1222 COVID-19 vaccine.

This CDR3 reads CASSPSGGSYSNQPQHF. In DNA, the CDR3 is TGTGCCAGCAGCCCATCAGGAGGATCTTATAGCAATCAGCCCCAGCATTTT. The gene calls are TRBV28 and TRBJ1-5; D uncertain. The V and J ends lost 6 bases and 0 bases respectively, with 18 bases between them. The CDR3 contains 17 residues. Germline CDR1 MDHEN, CDR2 SYDVKM.